The 23 T cell receptor beta chains below all came from one sample that was sequenced in a study of breast tumors, draining lymph nodes, adjacent tissues. Axillary draining lymph nodes of breast cancer patients supplied the node samples. TCRdb passed the multiplex PCR reads through MiXCR, listing each CDR3 protein once. The repertoire consists of 200,000 to 250,000 distinct CDR3 sequences, with around 35% occurring once and the leading ten covering approximately 3.7%. Sequencing was performed on axillary lymph node tissue. The origin of the receptors is a female donor with breast cancer. Some clones in this sample may be carry-over from other donors' samples.

This clonotype was seen repeatedly, ten times or more. The rearrangement links TRBV5-8 to TRBJ1-4; the D is unclear. In germline, CDR1 is SGHTS, CDR2 YDEGEE. V lost 4 bases and J lost 0, with 16 bases in between. The CDR3 has 17 residues. The CDR3 protein is CASSLEAAYATNEKLFF. CDR3 in DNA: TGTGCCAGCAGCCTGGAGGCAGCCTATGCAACTAATGAAAAACTGTTTTTT.

This clonotype was seen at least ten times. The rearrangement uses TRBV4-1 and TRBJ2-1, with TRBD2 matching 9 bases. V dropped 4 bases and J dropped 7; count of bases not matched to a gene: 11. Germline CDR1 reads MGHRA; CDR2 reads YSYEKL. This CDR3 comprises 16 residues. CDR3 in amino acids: CASSPVAGDGGNEQFF. The CDR3 DNA is TGCGCCAGCAGCCCGGTAGCGGGAGACGGTGGGAATGAGCAGTTCTTC.

This clonotype has ten or more counts. The V call is TRBV5-6, the J call TRBJ1-2; 9 bases map to TRBD1. The CDR3 extends over 14 amino acids. Germline V gene sequence: CDR1 SGHDT, CDR2 YYEEEE. J gave up 2 bases and V 3 bases, and 2 bases lay outside the gene matches. The CDR3 loop reads CASSYGTGNYGYTF. CDR3 bases: TGTGCCAGCAGCTACGGGACAGGGAACTATGGCTACACCTTC.

As regards this clonotype: This sequence may be a read error, since a much larger clone differs from it by one base. The chain employs TRBV3-1 and TRBJ1-2; the D gene is possibly TRBD1 (6 bases). Per the germline V gene, CDR1 is LGHDT and CDR2 is YNNKEL (reference sequence). This CDR3 contains 16 residues. V was cut by 7 bases and J by 3 bases, with 21 bases left in between. CDR3 sequence reads: CASNPSNRDSYYGYTF. CDR3 DNA sequence: TGTGCCAGCAACCCAAGCAACAGGGATAGTTACTATGGCTACACCTTC.

Regarding this clonotype: A read error is possible here, since a much larger clone lies one base away. This chain joins TRBV5-1 and TRBJ2-7, with D perhaps matching TRBD1 or TRBD2 (6 bases each). The germline V gene has CDR1 SGHRS and CDR2 YFSETQ. The CDR3 covers 14 residues. The V end was cut by 4 bases, the J end by 3 bases, with 14 bases between. The CDR3 coding sequence is TGCGCCAGCAGCCCGGGGGCAGGCGGCTACGAGCAGTACTTC. It yields the protein CASSPGAGGYEQYF.

This clonotype has a count of ten or more. V is TRBV6-2 or TRBV6-3 and J is TRBJ1-6, with D possibly being TRBD1 (5 bases). The V gene lost 5 bases and the J gene lost 7 bases, with 15 bases spanning the gap. The germline V gene encodes CDR1 MNHEY and CDR2 SVGEGT. The CDR3 contains 15 residues. The DNA of the CDR3 is TGTGCCAGCAGTCCAATAGGTGGGGGAAATTCACCCCTCCACTTT. Encoded protein: CASSPIGGGNSPLHF.

The chain links TRBV6-1 to TRBJ2-5, with D perhaps matching TRBD1 or TRBD2 (5 bases each). The CDR3 contains 13 residues. Trimming removed 6 bases from V and 5 bases from J, with 13 bases in between. The V gene's germline CDR1 is MNHNS and CDR2 SASEGT. CDR3 bases: TGTGCCAGCAGGAGAGGGGTCGGGGAGACCCAGTACTTC. It is translated as CASRRGVGETQYF.

This clonotype was picked up many times. J is TRBJ2-3 and V is TRBV5-1, with TRBD1 identical over 10 bases. Per the germline V gene, CDR1 is SGHRS and CDR2 is YFSETQ. The CDR3 is 16 residues long. Trimming cost V 4 bases and J 3 bases; bases outside gene matches: 8. DNA of the CDR3: TGCGCCAGCAGCACACGACAGGGGGCAAAAACAGATACGCAGTATTTT. Its translation is CASSTRQGAKTDTQYF. Variable domain in full (rest from reference TRBV5-1 and TRBJ2-3): KAGVTQTPRYLIKTRGQQVTLSCSPISGHRSVSWYQQTPGQGLQFLFEYFSETQRNKGNFPGRFSGRQFSNSRSEMNVSTLELGDSALYLCASSTRQGAKTDTQYFGPGTRLTVL.

This clonotype appeared many times. The chain couples TRBV19 to TRBJ1-6; possible D gene TRBD1, 6 bases. CDR1 LNHDA and CDR2 SQIVND come from the germline V gene (reference sequence). The CDR3 has 14 amino acids. Trimming stripped 9 bases from V and 9 bases from J, with 18 bases between. CDR3 loop: CASRGGGARSPLHF. The CDR3 DNA follows: TGTGCCAGCCGAGGGGGGGGGGCGCGTTCACCCCTCCACTTT.

This clonotype appeared a few times. The chain has TRBV20-1 and TRBJ2-7; possible D gene TRBD1, 6 bases. Per the germline V gene, CDR1 is DFQATT and CDR2 is SNEGSKA (reference sequence). The CDR3 covers 15 residues. V was shortened by 3 bases and J by 2 bases, with 17 bases between the two germline ends. CDR3 sequence reads: CSASEGGQKAYEQYF. The DNA for the CDR3 is TGCAGTGCTAGTGAGGGCGGACAGAAAGCCTACGAGCAGTACTTC.

This clonotype was picked up many times. The chain links TRBV15 to TRBJ1-4; a weak D match, TRBD1 (5 bases). V gave up 1 base and J gave up 0 bases, with 6 bases separating them. The germline V gene encodes CDR1 LNHNV and CDR2 YYDKDF (reference sequence). The CDR3 totals 15 residues. The CDR3 region is CATSRGGATNEKLFF. DNA of the CDR3: TGTGCCACCAGCAGAGGGGGGGCAACTAATGAAAAACTGTTTTTT.

The chain is built from TRBV6-6 and TRBJ2-5; tentatively, D is TRBD2 (7 bases). Germline assignment: CDR1 MNHNY and CDR2 SVGAGI (reference sequence). With 6 bases removed from V and 5 bases from J, the gap between germline ends came to 25 bases. The CDR3 extends over 17 amino acids. The CDR3 nucleotides are TGTGCCAGCAGCCACCTAGGGAGGGGGGTCTCCGGGGAGACCCAGTACTTC. This translates into CASSHLGRGVSGETQYF.

The V gene is TRBV29-1, the J gene TRBJ1-5; TRBD1 might be the D (6 bases). CDR1 and CDR2 from the germline V gene are SQVTM and ANQGSEA. V dropped 4 bases and J dropped 3 bases, with 7 bases sitting between them. The CDR3 has 12 residues. CDR3 in amino acids: CSVGQANQPQHF. CDR3 nucleotide sequence: TGCAGCGTTGGACAGGCCAATCAGCCCCAGCATTTT.

The V and J genes are TRBV18 and TRBJ2-1; TRBD2 matches 11 bases. This CDR3 is 17 amino acids long. V dropped 6 bases and J dropped 2; count of bases not matched to a gene: 9. From germline, CDR1 is KGHSH and CDR2 LQKENI. CDR3 bases: TGTGCCAGCTCTCTAACAGGACTAGCGGGCACCTACAATGAGCAGTTCTTC. Amino acids: CASSLTGLAGTYNEQFF.

About this clonotype itself: A far more abundant clone sits one base away, making this likely a read error. DNA for the CDR3: TGTGCCAGTAGTATAGGCCGGAACAATCAGCCCCAGCATTTT. Amino acids: CASSIGRNNQPQHF. The rearrangement links TRBV19 to TRBJ1-5; no reliable D call. V shed 1 base and J shed 3 bases, with 7 bases lying between them. Germline loops: CDR1 LNHDA, CDR2 SQIVND (reference sequence). CDR3 length: 14 residues. Full variable domain (remainder filled in from reference TRBV19 and TRBJ1-5): DGGITQSPKYLFRKEGQNVTLSCEQNLNHDAMYWYRQDPGQGLRLIYYSQIVNDFQKGDIAEGYSVSREKKESFPLTVTSAQKNPTAFYLCASSIGRNNQPQHFGDGTRLSIL.

Many counts were recorded for this clonotype. The chain employs TRBV11-2 and TRBJ2-2; weak D call: TRBD2 (5 bases). Germline assignment: CDR1 SGHAT and CDR2 FQNNGV. Trimming pared 6 bases from V and 1 base from J, leaving 9 bases between. The length of the CDR3 is 14 residues. The CDR3 region is CASRNRENTGELFF. The CDR3 DNA follows: TGTGCCAGCAGGAACCGGGAGAACACCGGGGAGCTGTTTTTT.

J is TRBJ2-7 and V is TRBV13; 8 positions match TRBD2. Germline loops: CDR1 PRHDT, CDR2 FYEKMQ (reference sequence). With 1 base clipped from V and 6 bases from J, the junction kept 2 bases outside the gene matches. There are 13 residues in the CDR3. The CDR3 region has the DNA TGTGCCAGCAGCTTAGCGGGGGGGAGCGAGCAGTACTTC. Its translation: CASSLAGGSEQYF.

About this clonotype itself: Possible read error: a much larger clone is one base away. The chain uses TRBV6-1 and TRBJ2-7, with D hard to call. With 6 bases removed from V and 2 bases from J, the gap between germline ends came to 8 bases. Germline V gene sequence: CDR1 MNHNS, CDR2 SASEGT. This CDR3 contains 12 residues. CDR3 bases: TGTGCCAGCAGGCCGGTTGCCTACGAGCAGTACTTC. The encoded protein is CASRPVAYEQYF.

This clonotype was observed a handful of times. J is TRBJ1-1 and V is TRBV10-3, with D possibly being TRBD1 (6 bases). This CDR3 comprises 13 residues. The V end was cut by 10 bases, the J end by 1 base, with 13 bases between. Germline assignment: CDR1 ENHRY and CDR2 SYGVKD. CDR3 nucleotides: TGTGCCAGCAATCCAGGGGAGAACACTGAAGCTTTCTTT. It codes for CASNPGENTEAFF.

This clonotype was counted ten times or more. The V call is TRBV20-1, the J call TRBJ2-3; D possibly corresponds to TRBD2 (5 bases). V shed 6 bases and J shed 4 bases, with 23 bases lying between them. The CDR3 extends over 16 amino acids. Germline CDR1 DFQATT, CDR2 SNEGSKA (reference sequence). CDR3: CSALGSVGPVADTQYF. CDR3 DNA: TGCAGTGCCCTAGGGAGCGTCGGCCCTGTGGCAGATACGCAGTATTTT.

Note on this clonotype: This clone may be a read error of a much larger clone one base away. The chain links TRBV11-3 to TRBJ2-3; tentatively, D is TRBD2 (6 bases). The ends were cut back, 3 bases at V and 10 bases at J, with 11 bases in the middle. Germline CDR1 SGHNT, CDR2 YENEEA. The CDR3 covers 12 residues. CDR3 sequence reads: CASSLGLNAQYF. DNA for the CDR3: TGTGCCAGCAGCTTGGGACTGAATGCGCAGTATTTT.

This clonotype has ten or more counts. The chain couples TRBV20-1 to TRBJ2-7, with 10 bases fitting TRBD2. The germline CDR1 and CDR2 sequences are DFQATT and SNEGSKA (reference sequence). The CDR3 totals 16 residues. The V gene end was trimmed by 0 bases and the J gene end by 0 bases; junction bases not matched to a gene: 5. The CDR3 sequence is CSARDRLAGVSYEQYF. CDR3 DNA: TGCAGTGCTAGAGATCGACTAGCGGGCGTCTCCTACGAGCAGTACTTC.

About this clonotype: Since a much larger clone is just one base distant, this may be a read error. This chain uses TRBV6-1 with TRBJ2-7; D perhaps matches TRBD2 (5 bases). The CDR3 has 12 amino acids. Germline assignment: CDR1 MNHNS and CDR2 SASEGT. CDR3 sequence: CASIEGTYGQYF. The CDR3 nucleotides read TGTGCCAGCATAGAGGGAACCTACGGGCAGTACTTC.